This T cell receptor (beta chain) derives from a study of graft-versus-host responses after intestinal transplantation. Study-level information: Grafts that recipients had were multivisceral, liver-intestinal, or isolated intestinal transplants. Regarding the study as a whole: Circulating GvH clone levels at their peak were associated with HvG declines (early post-transplant). Analysis identified GvH clones in recipient marrow, with some appearing first in ileum or blood.

Comments on this clone: Its antigen is not known.

Clones were read by immunoSEQ multiplex PCR, and TCRdb kept only the in-frame ones, dropping some. The data hold over 80,000 clones, with 90% to 95% observed a single time. The V gene's germline CDR1 is SGHTA and CDR2 FQGNSA. After removal of 4 bases from V and 2 bases from J, the junction contained 11 bases not matched to a gene. This CDR3 region has 16 residues. J is TRBJ2-7 and V is TRBV7-2, with TRBD2 matching over 7 bases. This sample comprised unstimulated CD4+ T cells sorted from spleen or lymph node cells, obtained before transplant. This receptor was obtained from a human donor who was the organ donor for an intestinal transplant. CDR3 protein: CASSYVVGGGTYEQYF. In DNA form, the CDR3 reads TGTGCCAGCAGCTATGTAGTAGGCGGGGGTACCTACGAGCAGTACTTC.